The text below deals with one TCR beta chain. Its antigen is undetermined. This sample was included in a study of shared clonotypes between healthy human individuals. Whole-study results and caveats: Naive subsets, compared against memory subsets, generally had larger estimated richness values.

Method: immunoSEQ multiplex PCR; TCRdb's copy keeps in-frame clones and lacks some. The sample yields roughly 1 million clones, roughly 70% seen once. The sample was memory CD4+ T cells sorted from blood. Subset: CD45RA-negative fraction. The source is a man aged 18 to 30 in good health.

The CDR3 loop reads CSVSGTDTQYF. The CDR3 nucleotides are TGCAGCGTTTCAGGCACAGATACGCAGTATTTT. The chain links TRBV29-1 to TRBJ2-3; D is unclear. The V and J ends lost 5 bases and 1 base respectively, with 4 bases between them. Germline V CDR1 and CDR2: SQVTM, ANQGSEA. The CDR3 covers 11 residues.